This TCR beta chain was observed in a study of T cell changes during pregnancy in multiple sclerosis. Profiled with immunoSEQ multiplex PCR; TCRdb holds only in-frame clones, not every one. The sample has about 70,000 clones, approximately 90% seen once. This clone was detected once. The TCR comes from a female donor in good health, enrolled as a control in a pregnancy study. The source was peripheral blood, collected in the second trimester of pregnancy.

CDR3 DNA: TGTGCCAGCAGTCCCCCACGACTAGCGGGGGCCGCAGATACGCAGTATTTT. It codes for CASSPPRLAGAADTQYF. V gene TRBV27 combines with J gene TRBJ2-3; 12 bases are shared with TRBD2. The germline gives CDR1 MNHEY, CDR2 SMNVEV (reference sequence). The CDR3 sequence is 17 residues long. J lost 4 bases, V lost 5 bases, and 10 bases had no gene match.